This T cell receptor (beta chain) was documented in a study of blood T cells in healthy people across ages. Using a J-beta primer mix together with a sample-barcoded 5' primer, a second PCR was run for roughly 7 to 12 cycles. In TCRdb, the 5' RACE reads were re-called with MiXCR into one record per CDR3 protein. The table records approximately 800,000 distinct CDR3 sequences, over 45% of them present only once. The sequenced sample consisted of blood. The TCR comes from a man aged 30 to 39 in good health.

The CDR3 loop reads CASSVGAGGAYNEQFF. CDR3 coding DNA: TGTGCCAGCAGCGTAGGCGCGGGAGGCGCCTACAATGAGCAGTTCTTC. This chain joins TRBV9 and TRBJ2-1, with 8 bases identical to TRBD2. The ends lost 0 bases at V and 2 bases at J; junction bases unmatched: 4. CDR1 SGDLS and CDR2 YYNGEE come from the germline V gene. The CDR3 runs 16 residues.